Shown below are 16 T cell receptor beta chains from a single sample sequenced in a study of OX40 agonist ivuxolimab in advanced cancers. Using immunoSEQ multiplex PCR, the repertoire was profiled, and TCRdb retains in-frame clones only, with some absent. Of around 45,000 clones in the sample, about 88% were seen once. Sample: CD4+ or CD8+ T cells sorted from blood, taken in a trial of the OX40 agonist ivuxolimab. These receptor sequences come from an adult with an advanced solid tumor such as melanoma, head and neck, liver or kidney cancer.

The chain is built from TRBV19 and TRBJ2-1; no firm D call. The germline gives CDR1 LNHDA, CDR2 SQIVND (reference sequence). There are 14 residues in the CDR3. Trimming left V 3 bases short and J 5 bases short, with 11 bases between. The CDR3 region has the DNA TGTGCCAGTAGTATGTTTCTAGGAGACAATGAGCAGTTCTTC. The encoded protein is CASSMFLGDNEQFF.

The rearrangement joins TRBV9 to TRBJ2-7, with 11 bases fitting TRBD2. This CDR3 is built from 14 residues. The J segment lost 5 bases and the V segment lost 2 bases, leaving 3 bases of the junction unmatched. The germline CDR1 and CDR2 sequences are SGDLS and YYNGEE. The CDR3 loop reads CASSVSSGRHEQYF. The CDR3, as DNA: TGTGCCAGCAGCGTGTCTAGCGGGAGGCACGAGCAGTACTTC.

V usage is TRBV11-3 and J usage is TRBJ1-4; D is possibly TRBD1 (6 bases). The CDR3 is 15 amino acids. Between the trimmed V and J ends, which lost 5 bases and 6 bases, there was a span of 16 bases. Germline V CDR1 and CDR2: SGHNT, YENEEA. CDR3 bases: TGTGCCAGCAGCATAACAGGGCACGGGGATGAAAAACTGTTTTTT. Its protein is CASSITGHGDEKLFF.

J is TRBJ1-1 and V is TRBV5-1, with 9 bases identical to TRBD1. CDR1 is SGHRS, CDR2 YFSETQ, per germline. Trimming took 3 bases from V and 7 from J; bases not matched to a gene: 10. This CDR3 has 15 amino acids. CDR3 loop: CASSWTGEIAGEAFF. DNA for the CDR3: TGCGCCAGCAGCTGGACAGGGGAAATAGCGGGTGAAGCTTTCTTT. The complete variable domain, with remaining parts taken from reference TRBV5-1 and TRBJ1-1, reads KAGVTQTPRYLIKTRGQQVTLSCSPISGHRSVSWYQQTPGQGLQFLFEYFSETQRNKGNFPGRFSGRQFSNSRSEMNVSTLELGDSALYLCASSWTGEIAGEAFFGQGTRLTVV.

The genes are TRBV6-4 and TRBJ2-7, with 14 bases identical to TRBD2. In germline, CDR1 is MRHNA, CDR2 SNTAGT. J gave up 6 bases and V 8 bases, and 3 bases lay outside the gene matches. The CDR3 extends over 13 amino acids. The DNA of the CDR3 is TGTGCCAGCGGGGGACTAGCGGGAGCCGAGCAGTACTTC. Its translation: CASGGLAGAEQYF.

The genes are TRBV30 and TRBJ2-1; 8 bases match TRBD2. The CDR3 loop spans 14 amino acids. V lost 0 bases, J lost 9 bases, and 7 bases stayed unmatched. Germline V gene data show CDR1 as GTSNPN and CDR2 as SVGIG (reference sequence). This CDR3 is CAWSVRLAGLEQFF. For the CDR3, the DNA is TGTGCCTGGAGTGTACGGCTAGCGGGCCTTGAGCAGTTCTTC.

This chain links TRBV10-2 with TRBJ2-7; TRBD2 matches at 14 bases. The CDR3 runs to 15 residues. Germline-derived CDR1 and CDR2 are WSHSY and SAAADI. V gave up 6 bases and J gave up 6 bases; unmatched junction bases: 7. The CDR3 bases are TGCGCCAGCAGCGGACTAGCGGGAGGTATAGGCGAGCAGTACTTC. Protein: CASSGLAGGIGEQYF.

The chain carries TRBV7-8 and TRBJ2-7, with D tentatively TRBD2 (7 bases). From germline, CDR1 is SGHVS and CDR2 FQNEAQ. This CDR3 has 14 amino acids. Trimming removed 1 base at V and 2 bases at J, with 9 bases between. The CDR3 DNA reads TGTGCCAGCAGCTTAGGCGGGGGCGCCTACGAGCAGTACTTC. As protein: CASSLGGGAYEQYF.

The chain combines TRBV28 with TRBJ1-1; a weak D match, TRBD1 (6 bases). Looked up from germline, CDR1 is MDHEN and CDR2 is SYDVKM. The CDR3 has 13 residues. The V and J ends lost 3 bases and 5 bases respectively, with 10 bases between them. In DNA, the CDR3 is TGTGCCAGCAGTTTCCAGGGGCGGACTGAAGCTTTCTTT. Translated: CASSFQGRTEAFF.

The chain has TRBV28 and TRBJ1-1; D unresolved. The CDR3 has 12 amino acids. V dropped 5 bases and J dropped 0 bases, with 4 bases sitting between them. The germline V gene has CDR1 MDHEN and CDR2 SYDVKM. The chain's CDR3 is CASSIMNTEAFF. The CDR3 DNA follows: TGTGCCAGCAGTATTATGAACACTGAAGCTTTCTTT.

The rearrangement links TRBV18 to TRBJ2-7; no firm D call. With 5 bases removed from V and 2 bases from J, the gap between germline ends came to 10 bases. From germline, CDR1 is KGHSH and CDR2 LQKENI. The CDR3 covers 13 residues. DNA of the CDR3: TGTGCCAGCTCAGTGGACGGCGCCTACGAGCAGTACTTC. The encoded protein is CASSVDGAYEQYF. The whole variable domain, remainder taken from reference TRBV18 and TRBJ2-7, is NAGVMQNPRHLVRRRGQEARLRCSPMKGHSHVYWYRQLPEEGLKFMVYLQKENIIDESGMPKERFSAEFPKEGPSILRIQQVVRGDSAAYFCASSVDGAYEQYFGPGTRLTVT.

The V gene is TRBV12-5, the J gene TRBJ2-7; 9 bases align to TRBD2. CDR3 length: 17 residues. With 0 bases clipped from V and 3 bases from J, the junction kept 9 bases outside the gene matches. The germline V gene encodes CDR1 LGHNT and CDR2 FRNRAP. As DNA, the CDR3 is TGTGCTAGTGGTTTGGTACCCTCTGCGGGAGGGCTCTACGAGCAGTACTTC. Encoded protein: CASGLVPSAGGLYEQYF.

This rearrangement joins TRBV9 to TRBJ2-1; 16 bases are shared with TRBD2. J was trimmed by 8 bases and V by 3 bases; bases with no gene match: 5. The CDR3 length is 16 residues. Germline values: CDR1 SGDLS, CDR2 YYNGEE. CDR3 region: CASSAGTSGRADEQFF. The DNA for the CDR3 is TGTGCCAGCAGCGCAGGGACTAGCGGGAGGGCCGATGAGCAGTTCTTC.

The rearrangement links TRBV5-1 to TRBJ2-5, with D perhaps matching TRBD1 (5 bases). CDR1 is SGHRS, CDR2 YFSETQ, per germline. The ends were cut back, 4 bases at V and 2 bases at J, with 9 bases in the middle. This CDR3 has 13 amino acids. CDR3 region: CASSTGEQETQYF. CDR3 in DNA: TGCGCCAGCAGCACAGGCGAGCAAGAGACCCAGTACTTC.

V is TRBV2 and J is TRBJ2-1; 7 positions match TRBD1. V shed 4 bases, J shed 3 bases, and the junction held 6 bases outside the gene matches. The CDR3 spans 15 residues. Germline values: CDR1 SNHLY, CDR2 FYNNEI. The CDR3: CASSGETGLYNEQFF. The CDR3 nucleotides read TGTGCCAGCAGTGGCGAGACAGGGCTCTACAATGAGCAGTTCTTC.

The chain links TRBV28 to TRBJ1-5; TRBD1 matches at 7 bases. Germline V gene data show CDR1 as MDHEN and CDR2 as SYDVKM. Germline trimming cut 3 bases from V and 5 bases from J; bases unmatched to any gene: 4. There are 14 residues in the CDR3. The CDR3 region has the DNA TGTGCCAGCAGTTTCGGACAGGAACATCAGCCCCAGCATTTT. This sequence encodes CASSFGQEHQPQHF.